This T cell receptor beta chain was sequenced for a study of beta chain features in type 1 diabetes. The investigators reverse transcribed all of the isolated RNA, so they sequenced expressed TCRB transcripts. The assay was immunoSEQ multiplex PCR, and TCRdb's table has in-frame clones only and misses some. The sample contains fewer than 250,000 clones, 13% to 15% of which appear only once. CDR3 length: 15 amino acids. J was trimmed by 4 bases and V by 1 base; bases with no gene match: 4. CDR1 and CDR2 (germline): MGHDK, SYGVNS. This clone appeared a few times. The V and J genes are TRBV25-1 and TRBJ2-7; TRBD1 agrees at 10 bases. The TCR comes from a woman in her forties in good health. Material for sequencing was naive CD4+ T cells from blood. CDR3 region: CASSEFRDRGYEQYF. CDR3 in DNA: TGTGCCAGCAGTGAATTCAGGGACAGGGGATACGAGCAGTACTTC.